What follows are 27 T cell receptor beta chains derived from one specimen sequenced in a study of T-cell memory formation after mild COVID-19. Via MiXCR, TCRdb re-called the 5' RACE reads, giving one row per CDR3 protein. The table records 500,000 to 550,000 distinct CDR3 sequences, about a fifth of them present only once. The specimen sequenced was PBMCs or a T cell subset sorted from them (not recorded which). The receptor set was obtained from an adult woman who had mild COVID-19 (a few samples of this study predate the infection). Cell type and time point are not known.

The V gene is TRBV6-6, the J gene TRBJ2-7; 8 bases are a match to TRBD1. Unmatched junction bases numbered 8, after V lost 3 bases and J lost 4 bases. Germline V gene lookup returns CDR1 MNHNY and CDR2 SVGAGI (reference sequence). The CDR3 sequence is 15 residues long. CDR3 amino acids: CASSYSLRGPYEQYF. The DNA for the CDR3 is TGTGCCAGCAGTTATTCGCTCAGGGGGCCGTACGAGCAGTACTTC.

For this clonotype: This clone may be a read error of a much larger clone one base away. CDR3 protein: CASGDGRGDTQYF. The CDR3 DNA reads as TGTGCCAGCGGAGACGGGAGAGGAGATACCCAGTACTTC. The V call is TRBV6-5, the J call TRBJ2-5; possible D gene TRBD2, 6 bases. V lost 8 bases and J 8 bases, leaving 18 bases between the germline ends. The CDR3 length is 13 residues. Per germline, CDR1 MNHEY and CDR2 SVGAGI.

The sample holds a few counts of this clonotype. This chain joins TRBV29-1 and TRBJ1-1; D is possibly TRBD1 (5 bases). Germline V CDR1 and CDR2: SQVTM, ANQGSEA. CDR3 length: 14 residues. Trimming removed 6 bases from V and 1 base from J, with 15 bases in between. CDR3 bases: TGCAGCGTCCGTTTTGGGGCCTGGAACACTGAAGCTTTCTTT. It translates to CSVRFGAWNTEAFF.

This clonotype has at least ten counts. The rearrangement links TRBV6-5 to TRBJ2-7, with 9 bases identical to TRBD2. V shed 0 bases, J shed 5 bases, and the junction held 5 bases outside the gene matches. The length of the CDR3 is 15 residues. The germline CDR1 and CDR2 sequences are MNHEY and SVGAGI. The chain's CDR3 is CASSYSSGSHHEQYF. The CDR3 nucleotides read TGTGCCAGCAGTTACTCTAGCGGGAGTCACCACGAGCAGTACTTC.

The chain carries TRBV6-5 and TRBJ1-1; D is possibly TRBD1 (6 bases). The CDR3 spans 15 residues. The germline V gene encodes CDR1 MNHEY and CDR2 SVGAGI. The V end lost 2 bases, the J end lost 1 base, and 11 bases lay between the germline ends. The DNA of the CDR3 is TGTGCCAGCAGTTACGAAGGACAGAAGAACACTGAAGCTTTCTTT. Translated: CASSYEGQKNTEAFF.

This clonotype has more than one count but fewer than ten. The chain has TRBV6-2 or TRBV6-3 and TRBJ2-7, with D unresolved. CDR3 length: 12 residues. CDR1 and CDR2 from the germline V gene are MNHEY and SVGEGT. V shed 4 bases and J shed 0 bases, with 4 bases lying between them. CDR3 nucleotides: TGTGCCAGCAGTTCCTTCTCCTACGAGCAGTACTTC. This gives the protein CASSSFSYEQYF.

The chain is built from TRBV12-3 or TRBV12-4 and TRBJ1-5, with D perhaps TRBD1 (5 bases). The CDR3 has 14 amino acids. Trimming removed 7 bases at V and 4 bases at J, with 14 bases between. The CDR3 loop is CASTRGRGNQPQHF. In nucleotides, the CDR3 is TGTGCCAGCACCAGAGGGAGGGGAAATCAGCCCCAGCATTTT.

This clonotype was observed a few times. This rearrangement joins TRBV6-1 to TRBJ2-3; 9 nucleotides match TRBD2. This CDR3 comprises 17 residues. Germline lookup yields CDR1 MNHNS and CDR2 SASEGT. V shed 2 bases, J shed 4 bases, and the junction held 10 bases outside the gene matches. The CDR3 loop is CASSETSYRGRADTQYF. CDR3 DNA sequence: TGTGCCAGCAGTGAAACGTCTTACCGCGGGAGGGCAGATACGCAGTATTTT.

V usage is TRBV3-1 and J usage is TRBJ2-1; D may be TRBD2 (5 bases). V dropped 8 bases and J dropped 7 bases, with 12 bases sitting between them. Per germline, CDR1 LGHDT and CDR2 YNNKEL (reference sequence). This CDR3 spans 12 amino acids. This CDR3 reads CASGEGANEQFF. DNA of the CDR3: TGTGCCAGCGGTGAGGGCGCGAATGAGCAGTTCTTC.

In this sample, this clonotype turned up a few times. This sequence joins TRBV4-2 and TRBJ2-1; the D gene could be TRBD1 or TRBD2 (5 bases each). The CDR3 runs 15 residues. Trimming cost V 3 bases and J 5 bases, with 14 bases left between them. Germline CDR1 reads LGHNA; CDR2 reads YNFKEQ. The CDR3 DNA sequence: TGTGCCAGCAGCCAGGCCACTGGGGGAAACAATGAGCAGTTCTTC. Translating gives CASSQATGGNNEQFF.

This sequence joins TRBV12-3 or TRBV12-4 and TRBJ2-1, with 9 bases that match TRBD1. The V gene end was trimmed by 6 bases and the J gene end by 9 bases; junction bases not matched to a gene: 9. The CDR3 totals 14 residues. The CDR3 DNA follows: TGTGCCAGCAGCTTCGGACAGGGGCGCATTGAGCAGTTCTTC. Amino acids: CASSFGQGRIEQFF.

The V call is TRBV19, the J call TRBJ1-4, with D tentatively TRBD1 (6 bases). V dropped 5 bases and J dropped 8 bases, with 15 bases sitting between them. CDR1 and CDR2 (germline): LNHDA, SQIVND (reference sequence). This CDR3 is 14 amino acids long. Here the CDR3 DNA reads TGTGCCAGTAGTTCGCCGGGGGCGGAGGAAAAACTGTTTTTT. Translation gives CASSSPGAEEKLFF. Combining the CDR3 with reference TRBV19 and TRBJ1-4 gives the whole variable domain DGGITQSPKYLFRKEGQNVTLSCEQNLNHDAMYWYRQDPGQGLRLIYYSQIVNDFQKGDIAEGYSVSREKKESFPLTVTSAQKNPTAFYLCASSSPGAEEKLFFGSGTQLSVL.

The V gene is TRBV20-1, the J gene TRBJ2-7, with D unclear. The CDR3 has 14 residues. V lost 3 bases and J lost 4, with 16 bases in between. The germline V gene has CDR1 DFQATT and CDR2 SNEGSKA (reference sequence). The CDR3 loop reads CSARGFTYGYEQYF. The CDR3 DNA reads TGCAGTGCTAGGGGGTTTACGTATGGGTACGAGCAGTACTTC.

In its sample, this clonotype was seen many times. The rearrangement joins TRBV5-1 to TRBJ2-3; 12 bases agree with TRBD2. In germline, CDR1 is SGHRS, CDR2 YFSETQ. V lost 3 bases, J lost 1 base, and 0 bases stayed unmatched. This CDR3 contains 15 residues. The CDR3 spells CASSWTSGGTDTQYF. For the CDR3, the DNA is TGCGCCAGCAGCTGGACTAGCGGGGGCACAGATACGCAGTATTTT. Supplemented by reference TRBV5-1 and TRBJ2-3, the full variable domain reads KAGVTQTPRYLIKTRGQQVTLSCSPISGHRSVSWYQQTPGQGLQFLFEYFSETQRNKGNFPGRFSGRQFSNSRSEMNVSTLELGDSALYLCASSWTSGGTDTQYFGPGTRLTVL.

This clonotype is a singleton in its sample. DNA of the CDR3: TGTGCCAGCAGCTTCGAGGGTGCTGGGGCCAACGTCCTGACTTTC. Encoded protein: CASSFEGAGANVLTF. The genes are TRBV7-3 and TRBJ2-6; the D gene is possibly TRBD2 (5 bases). The CDR3 is 15 residues long. CDR1 is SGHTA and CDR2 is FQGTGA in the germline V gene. Trimming pared 3 bases from V and 2 bases from J, leaving 8 bases between. The full variable domain, in which reference TRBV7-3 and TRBJ2-6 provide the parts outside the CDR3, is GAGVSQTPSNKVTEKGKYVELRCDPISGHTALYWYRQSLGQGPEFLIYFQGTGAADDSGLPNDRFFAVRPEGSVSTLKIQRTERGDSAVYLCASSFEGAGANVLTFGAGSRLTVL.

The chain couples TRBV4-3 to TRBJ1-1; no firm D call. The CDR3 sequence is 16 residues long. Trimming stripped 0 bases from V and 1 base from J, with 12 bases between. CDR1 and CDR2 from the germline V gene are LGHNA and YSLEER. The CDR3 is CASSQDAAGGNTEAFF. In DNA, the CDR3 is TGCGCCAGCAGCCAAGATGCCGCGGGCGGGAACACTGAAGCTTTCTTT.

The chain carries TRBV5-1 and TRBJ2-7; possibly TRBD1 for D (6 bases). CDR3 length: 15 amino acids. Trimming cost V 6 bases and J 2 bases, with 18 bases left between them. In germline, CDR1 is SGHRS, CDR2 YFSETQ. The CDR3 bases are TGCGCCAGCACCTTTCCGACAGGAGCCGCCTACGAGCAGTACTTC. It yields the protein CASTFPTGAAYEQYF.

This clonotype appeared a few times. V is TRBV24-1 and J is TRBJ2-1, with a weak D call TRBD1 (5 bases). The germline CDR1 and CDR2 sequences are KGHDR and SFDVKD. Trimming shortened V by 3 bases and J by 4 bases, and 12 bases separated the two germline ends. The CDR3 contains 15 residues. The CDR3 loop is CATSDDSLPYNEQFF. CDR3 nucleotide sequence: TGTGCCACCAGTGATGACAGCCTCCCTTACAATGAGCAGTTCTTC.

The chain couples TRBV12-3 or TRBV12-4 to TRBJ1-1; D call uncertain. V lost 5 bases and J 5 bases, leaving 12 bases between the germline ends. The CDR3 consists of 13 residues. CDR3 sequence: CASSPGFWTEAFF. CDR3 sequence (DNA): TGTGCCAGCAGTCCCGGGTTTTGGACTGAAGCTTTCTTT.

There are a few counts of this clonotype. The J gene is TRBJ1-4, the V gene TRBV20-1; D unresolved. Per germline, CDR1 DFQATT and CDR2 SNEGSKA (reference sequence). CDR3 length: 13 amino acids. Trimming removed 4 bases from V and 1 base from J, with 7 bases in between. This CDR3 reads CSAILGTNEKLFF. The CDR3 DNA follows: TGCAGTGCTATCCTGGGAACTAATGAAAAACTGTTTTTT.

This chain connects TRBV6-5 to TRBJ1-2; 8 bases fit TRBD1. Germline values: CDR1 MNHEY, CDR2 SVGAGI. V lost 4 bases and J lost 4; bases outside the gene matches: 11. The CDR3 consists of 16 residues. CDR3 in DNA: TGTGCCAGCAGTTCCCAGGGGGCAGCCGCCGGCTATGGCTACACCTTC. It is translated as CASSSQGAAAGYGYTF.

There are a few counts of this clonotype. The CDR3 sequence: CASSQAGAGGNEQFF. CDR3 nucleotides: TGTGCCAGCAGCCAAGCAGGAGCGGGAGGCAATGAGCAGTTCTTC. The chain carries TRBV4-2 and TRBJ2-1; 9 bases line up with TRBD2. V trimming: 1 base; J trimming: 6 bases; junction bases outside the gene matches: 4. CDR1 and CDR2 (germline): LGHNA, YNFKEQ. This CDR3 comprises 15 residues.

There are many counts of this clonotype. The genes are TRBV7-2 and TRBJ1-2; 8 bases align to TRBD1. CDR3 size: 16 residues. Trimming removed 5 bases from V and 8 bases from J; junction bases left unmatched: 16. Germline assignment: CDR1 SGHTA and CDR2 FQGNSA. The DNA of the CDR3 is TGTGCCAGCAGCCCCGGAGGACAGGGTCGGGTTGGAGGCTACACCTTC. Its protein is CASSPGGQGRVGGYTF. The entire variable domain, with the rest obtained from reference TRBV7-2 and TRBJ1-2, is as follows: GAGVSQSPSNKVTEKGKDVELRCDPISGHTALYWYRQSLGQGLEFLIYFQGNSAPDKSGLPSDRFSAERTGGSVSTLTIQRTQQEDSAVYLCASSPGGQGRVGGYTFGSGTRLTVV.

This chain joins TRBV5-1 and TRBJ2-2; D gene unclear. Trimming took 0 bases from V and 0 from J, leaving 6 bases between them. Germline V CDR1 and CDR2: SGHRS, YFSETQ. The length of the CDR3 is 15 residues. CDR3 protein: CASSLGETNTGELFF. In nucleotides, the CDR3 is TGCGCCAGCAGCTTGGGTGAGACGAACACCGGGGAGCTGTTTTTT. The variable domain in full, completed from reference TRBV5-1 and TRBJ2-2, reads KAGVTQTPRYLIKTRGQQVTLSCSPISGHRSVSWYQQTPGQGLQFLFEYFSETQRNKGNFPGRFSGRQFSNSRSEMNVSTLELGDSALYLCASSLGETNTGELFFGEGSRLTVL.

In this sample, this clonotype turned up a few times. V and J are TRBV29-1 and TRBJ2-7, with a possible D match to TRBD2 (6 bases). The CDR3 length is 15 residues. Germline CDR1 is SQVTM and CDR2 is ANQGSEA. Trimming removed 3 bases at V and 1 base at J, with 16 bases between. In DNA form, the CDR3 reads TGCAGCGTTGAGATTGCGGGGCGCCAATCCTACGAGCAGTACTTC. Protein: CSVEIAGRQSYEQYF.

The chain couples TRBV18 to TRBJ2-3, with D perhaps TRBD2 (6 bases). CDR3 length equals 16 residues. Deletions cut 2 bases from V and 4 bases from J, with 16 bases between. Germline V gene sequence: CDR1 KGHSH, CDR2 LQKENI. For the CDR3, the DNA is TGTGCCAGCTCACCAGGTTACGGGGGAGTCGCAGATACGCAGTATTTT. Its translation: CASSPGYGGVADTQYF.

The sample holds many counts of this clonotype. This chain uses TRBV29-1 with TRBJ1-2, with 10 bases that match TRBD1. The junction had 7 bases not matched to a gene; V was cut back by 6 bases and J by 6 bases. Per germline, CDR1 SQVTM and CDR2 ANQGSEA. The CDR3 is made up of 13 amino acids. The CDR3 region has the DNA TGCAGCGTATCAGGACAGGGGGTGGATGGCTACACCTTC. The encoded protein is CSVSGQGVDGYTF.